Each of the 13 T cell receptor beta chains below was sequenced from the same sample in a study of blood T cell repertoires in COVID-19 (TCRdb year 2020). Libraries were constructed by the immunoSEQ multiplex PCR assay. This immuneACCESS table, as held by TCRdb, lists in-frame sequences with V and J called but not all clones. Of the missing ones, under half trace to an unresolved V gene in checked studies; the others have no known cause. This sample gives approximately 35,000 clones in total; more than 75% of them show up just once. The leading ten clones occupy under 35% of the sample. Sequenced: peripheral blood. Receptors originate from an elderly man with acute or convalescent COVID-19.

This clone was found once. This sequence joins TRBV7-2 and TRBJ2-7, with D maybe TRBD2 (5 bases). Deletions cut 5 bases from V and 1 base from J, with 12 bases between. The V gene's germline CDR1 is SGHTA and CDR2 FQGNSA. The CDR3 totals 14 residues. The CDR3 DNA sequence: TGTGCCAGCAGCGCCAGGACGGGATCCTACGAGCAGTACTTC. Translating it yields CASSARTGSYEQYF.

The chain recombines TRBV7-2 with TRBJ2-3; 9 bases align to TRBD2. This CDR3 region has 14 residues. Germline V gene data show CDR1 as SGHTA and CDR2 as FQGNSA. V was clipped by 6 bases and J by 4 bases; unmatched bases: 5. CDR3 in amino acids: CASRSAGGADTQYF. The CDR3 coding sequence is TGTGCCAGCAGGTCCGCGGGGGGGGCAGATACGCAGTATTTT.

The genes are TRBV6-5 and TRBJ2-7; D possibly corresponds to TRBD2 (6 bases). Germline V gives CDR1 MNHEY, CDR2 SVGAGI. V lost 7 bases to trimming and J lost 3 bases, with 7 bases between them. This CDR3 has 11 residues. CDR3 protein: CASTSVYEQYF. CDR3 DNA: TGTGCCAGCACTAGCGTCTACGAGCAGTACTTC.

The chain has TRBV15 and TRBJ2-7; D ambiguous. Germline CDR1 LNHNV, CDR2 YYDKDF (reference sequence). Trimming took off 0 bases at V and 4 bases at J, with 13 bases between the two ends. The CDR3 contains 15 residues. CDR3 coding DNA: TGTGCCACCAGCAGAGATGACACGGCTGCTTACGAGCAGTACTTC. Translating it yields CATSRDDTAAYEQYF. Complete variable domain (other parts from reference TRBV15 and TRBJ2-7): DAMVIQNPRYQVTQFGKPVTLSCSQTLNHNVMYWYQQKSSQAPKLLFHYYDKDFNNEADTPDNFQSRRPNTSFCFLDIRSPGLGDTAMYLCATSRDDTAAYEQYFGPGTRLTVT.

The chain links TRBV12-3 or TRBV12-4 to TRBJ2-3, with a tentative D call TRBD2 (5 bases). Trimming removed 3 bases at V and 5 bases at J, with 9 bases between. The CDR3 sequence is 13 residues long. CDR3 in amino acids: CASSFTEGDTQYF. CDR3 bases: TGTGCCAGCAGTTTCACAGAGGGAGATACGCAGTATTTT.

Note on this clone: Germline and junction disagree at one end, which may indicate a read error. This chain joins TRBV19 and TRBJ2-5, with 12 bases that match TRBD2. Per the germline V gene, CDR1 is LNHDA and CDR2 is SQIVND (reference sequence). This CDR3 comprises 15 residues. The CDR3 here is CASSPGLAGSSEVNF. The CDR3 coding sequence is TGTGCCAGTAGTCCGGGACTAGCGGGCTCTTCAGAAGTGAACTTC. Combining the CDR3 with reference TRBV19 and TRBJ2-5 gives the whole variable domain DGGITQSPKYLFRKEGQNVTLSCEQNLNHDAMYWYRQDPGQGLRLIYYSQIVNDFQKGDIAEGYSVSREKKESFPLTVTSAQKNPTAFYLCASSPGLAGSSEVNFGPGTRLLVL.

This rearrangement joins TRBV10-3 to TRBJ2-5, with D tentatively TRBD2 (6 bases). The CDR3 totals 15 residues. Germline V gene lookup returns CDR1 ENHRY and CDR2 SYGVKD. The ends were cut back, 7 bases at V and 2 bases at J, with 17 bases in the middle. CDR3 coding DNA: TGTGCCATCATGGCGGGACTTAGGGATCAAGAGACCCAGTACTTC. Translated, it gives CAIMAGLRDQETQYF.

This clone was detected many times. The chain is built from TRBV4-2 and TRBJ2-1; 9 positions match TRBD2. CDR1 is LGHNA, CDR2 YNFKEQ, per germline. This CDR3 is 16 amino acids long. With V trimmed by 0 bases and J by 5 bases, 5 bases remained unmatched. CDR3 region: CASSQEGLAGNNEQFF. The DNA of the CDR3 is TGTGCCAGCAGCCAAGAGGGTCTAGCGGGAAACAATGAGCAGTTCTTC.

The V gene is TRBV5-1, the J gene TRBJ2-6; TRBD1 aligns across 9 bases. The CDR3 spans 18 residues. J lost 1 base, V lost 1 base, and 6 bases had no gene match. Germline V lookup: CDR1 SGHRS, CDR2 YFSETQ. In nucleotides, the CDR3 is TGCGCCAGCAGCTTGTTTCTACAGGGGGCTTCTGGGGCCAACGTCCTGACTTTC. Protein: CASSLFLQGASGANVLTF.

This CDR3 reads CASSDHTSNTEAFF. The CDR3 coding sequence is TGTGCCAGCAGTGATCACACATCGAACACTGAAGCTTTCTTT. The chain links TRBV25-1 to TRBJ1-1; D unclear. There are 14 residues in the CDR3. Per the germline V gene, CDR1 is MGHDK and CDR2 is SYGVNS. Trimming removed 3 bases from V and 1 base from J, with 9 bases in between. Full variable domain (missing parts from reference TRBV25-1 and TRBJ1-1): EADIYQTPRYLVIGTGKKITLECSQTMGHDKMYWYQQDPGMELHLIHYSYGVNSTEKGDLSSESTVSRIRTEHFPLTLESARPSHTSQYLCASSDHTSNTEAFFGQGTRLTVV.

This rearrangement joins TRBV28 to TRBJ1-1, with D perhaps matching TRBD1 (6 bases). The CDR3 runs to 14 residues. V lost 4 bases to trimming and J lost 1 base, with 10 bases between them. Germline CDR1 and CDR2: MDHEN and SYDVKM. CDR3 sequence reads: CASSSPGQNTEAFF. As DNA, the CDR3 is TGTGCCAGCAGTTCGCCGGGACAGAACACTGAAGCTTTCTTT.

A note on this clone: The sample holds other DNA sequences that translate to the same CDR3. The chain has TRBV7-2 and TRBJ1-2; 11 bases fit TRBD1. This CDR3 contains 15 residues. Losses at the gene ends were 3 bases for V and 5 bases for J; bases not matched to a gene: 5. Germline loops: CDR1 SGHTA, CDR2 FQGNSA. In DNA form, the CDR3 reads TGTGCCAGCAGCTTGGCGGGACAGGGGGTTTATGGCTACACCTTC. This gives the protein CASSLAGQGVYGYTF.

This CDR3 is CASSSTGSNEKLFF. The CDR3, as DNA: TGTGCCAGCTCCTCGACAGGCTCGAATGAAAAACTGTTTTTT. V and J are TRBV18 and TRBJ1-4, with D possibly matching TRBD1 (6 bases). Trimming cost V 6 bases and J 5 bases, with 13 bases left between them. Germline-derived CDR1 and CDR2 are KGHSH and LQKENI. The CDR3 covers 14 residues.